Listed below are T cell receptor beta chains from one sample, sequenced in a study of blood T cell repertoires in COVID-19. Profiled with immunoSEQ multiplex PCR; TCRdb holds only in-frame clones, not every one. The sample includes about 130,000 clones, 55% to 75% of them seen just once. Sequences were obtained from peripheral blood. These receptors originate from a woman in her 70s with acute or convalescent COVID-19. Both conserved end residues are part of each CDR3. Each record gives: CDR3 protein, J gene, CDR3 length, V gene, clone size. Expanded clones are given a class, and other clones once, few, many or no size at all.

CDR3 protein: CASGSGGREKLFF
J gene: TRBJ1-4
CDR3 length: 13
V gene: TRBV2
clone size: few

CDR3 protein: CSTQVVGVEFF
J gene: TRBJ2-1
CDR3 length: 11
V gene: TRBV29-1
clone size: .

CDR3 protein: CASSLRTGRSTEAFF
J gene: TRBJ1-1
CDR3 length: 15
V gene: TRBV5-1
clone size: .

CDR3 protein: CASSLTSWETQYF
J gene: TRBJ2-5
CDR3 length: 13
V gene: TRBV7-2
clone size: few

CDR3 protein: CASSVDGHYNSPLHF
J gene: TRBJ1-6
CDR3 length: 15
V gene: TRBV9
clone size: few

CDR3 protein: CASSEVSSGPYEQYF
J gene: TRBJ2-7
CDR3 length: 15
V gene: TRBV28
clone size: .

CDR3 protein: CASSLLGTSGFNEQFF
J gene: TRBJ2-1
CDR3 length: 16
V gene: TRBV7-6
clone size: few

CDR3 protein: CAISEPRDRGFEGMNTEAFF
J gene: TRBJ1-1
CDR3 length: 20
V gene: TRBV10-3
clone size: once

CDR3 protein: CASSPTDSVTGELFF
J gene: TRBJ2-2
CDR3 length: 15
V gene: TRBV5-1
clone size: few

CDR3 protein: CASSLGLAGGPTYNEQFF
J gene: TRBJ2-1
CDR3 length: 18
V gene: TRBV5-1
clone size: .

CDR3 protein: CASSSPHLGQIYGQYF
J gene: TRBJ2-7
CDR3 length: 16
V gene: TRBV28
clone size: .

CDR3 protein: CATSRGLAGVGTGELFF
J gene: TRBJ2-2
CDR3 length: 17
V gene: TRBV15
clone size: .

CDR3 protein: CASSTGTGAYEQYF
J gene: TRBJ2-7
CDR3 length: 14
V gene: TRBV5-6
clone size: .

CDR3 protein: CASSQGGQGHDGYTF
J gene: TRBJ1-2
CDR3 length: 15
V gene: TRBV3-1/TRBV3-2
clone size: .

CDR3 protein: CASSYDRVYGYTF
J gene: TRBJ1-2
CDR3 length: 13
V gene: TRBV28
clone size: .

CDR3 protein: CATTGFSGNTIYF
J gene: TRBJ1-3
CDR3 length: 13
V gene: TRBV5-1
clone size: .

CDR3 protein: CASADSGAGELFF
J gene: TRBJ2-2
CDR3 length: 13
V gene: TRBV11-3
clone size: .

CDR3 protein: CASSGLGGTVTEAFF
J gene: TRBJ1-1
CDR3 length: 15
V gene: TRBV6-6
clone size: .

CDR3 protein: CASSPPYDNYNEQFF
J gene: TRBJ2-1
CDR3 length: 15
V gene: TRBV18
clone size: .

CDR3 protein: CASSWGTSSYNEQFF
J gene: TRBJ2-1
CDR3 length: 15
V gene: TRBV28
clone size: .

CDR3 protein: CASRGTGGDNSPLHF
J gene: TRBJ1-6
CDR3 length: 15
V gene: TRBV6-5
clone size: .

CDR3 protein: CASSFQRTGELFF
J gene: TRBJ2-2
CDR3 length: 13
V gene: TRBV7-9
clone size: once

CDR3 protein: CASSQTRAGGPYEQYF
J gene: TRBJ2-7
CDR3 length: 16
V gene: TRBV4-1
clone size: few

CDR3 protein: CSVEVVGQGYYEQYF
J gene: TRBJ2-7
CDR3 length: 15
V gene: TRBV29-1
clone size: .

CDR3 protein: CAISARAGGTGELFF
J gene: TRBJ2-2
CDR3 length: 15
V gene: TRBV10-3
clone size: .

CDR3 protein: CASSLEQKDRVNQPQHF
J gene: TRBJ1-5
CDR3 length: 17
V gene: TRBV5-7
clone size: .

CDR3 protein: CASSLGAGGWGTDTQYF
J gene: TRBJ2-3
CDR3 length: 17
V gene: TRBV7-9
clone size: once

CDR3 protein: CSVGGSRGTYEQYF
J gene: TRBJ2-7
CDR3 length: 14
V gene: TRBV29-1
clone size: .

CDR3 protein: CATSDPTGGMAGELFF
J gene: TRBJ2-2
CDR3 length: 16
V gene: TRBV24-1
clone size: .

CDR3 protein: CATNGVLNEKLFF
J gene: TRBJ1-4
CDR3 length: 13
V gene: TRBV5-8
clone size: .

CDR3 protein: CASSLLSTGPYGYTF
J gene: TRBJ1-2
CDR3 length: 15
V gene: TRBV5-1
clone size: .

CDR3 protein: CASSPNSGSYTDTQYF
J gene: TRBJ2-3
CDR3 length: 16
V gene: TRBV18
clone size: .

CDR3 protein: CASSYPGGRMNTEAFF
J gene: TRBJ1-1
CDR3 length: 16
V gene: TRBV4-2
clone size: .

CDR3 protein: CASSQVRGTGELFF
J gene: TRBJ2-2
CDR3 length: 14
V gene: TRBV3-1/TRBV3-2
clone size: .

CDR3 protein: CASSVSRGSNQPQHF
J gene: TRBJ1-5
CDR3 length: 15
V gene: TRBV2
clone size: .

CDR3 protein: CASSANEKLFF
J gene: TRBJ1-4
CDR3 length: 11
V gene: TRBV28
clone size: .

CDR3 protein: CAWSRGRTSTDTQYF
J gene: TRBJ2-3
CDR3 length: 15
V gene: TRBV30
clone size: few

CDR3 protein: CASSLFREDEQYF
J gene: TRBJ2-7
CDR3 length: 13
V gene: TRBV27
clone size: once

CDR3 protein: CASSFFGGQDGYTF
J gene: TRBJ1-2
CDR3 length: 14
V gene: TRBV28
clone size: .

CDR3 protein: CASSYRPLAGAGDEQFF
J gene: TRBJ2-1
CDR3 length: 17
V gene: TRBV6-2/TRBV6-3
clone size: .

CDR3 protein: CASRKSVGHYGYTF
J gene: TRBJ1-2
CDR3 length: 14
V gene: TRBV27
clone size: .

CDR3 protein: CASSLSGDDGYTF
J gene: TRBJ1-2
CDR3 length: 13
V gene: TRBV6-5
clone size: .

CDR3 protein: CASSEEERAGITDTQYF
J gene: TRBJ2-3
CDR3 length: 17
V gene: TRBV2
clone size: .

CDR3 protein: CAISERLAGAADTQYF
J gene: TRBJ2-3
CDR3 length: 16
V gene: TRBV10-3
clone size: .

CDR3 protein: CASGPRFSYEQYF
J gene: TRBJ2-7
CDR3 length: 13
V gene: TRBV19
clone size: .

CDR3 protein: CASSANPGQYEAFF
J gene: TRBJ1-1
CDR3 length: 14
V gene: TRBV7-2
clone size: .

CDR3 protein: CASKGANYGYTF
J gene: TRBJ1-2
CDR3 length: 12
V gene: TRBV27
clone size: few

CDR3 protein: CASSSHTGTYEQYF
J gene: TRBJ2-7
CDR3 length: 14
V gene: TRBV27
clone size: .

CDR3 protein: CASSAGQTQGYTF
J gene: TRBJ1-2
CDR3 length: 13
V gene: TRBV3-1/TRBV3-2
clone size: .

CDR3 protein: CASRDRLYNSPLHF
J gene: TRBJ1-6
CDR3 length: 14
V gene: TRBV27
clone size: .

CDR3 protein: CASSQDQGNRGYTF
J gene: TRBJ1-2
CDR3 length: 14
V gene: TRBV3-1/TRBV3-2
clone size: .

CDR3 protein: CASRKGDQETQYF
J gene: TRBJ2-5
CDR3 length: 13
V gene: TRBV5-1
clone size: .

CDR3 protein: CASSAFTGNTGELFF
J gene: TRBJ2-2
CDR3 length: 15
V gene: TRBV9
clone size: .

CDR3 protein: CASSPRTSGYYNEQFF
J gene: TRBJ2-1
CDR3 length: 16
V gene: TRBV11-3
clone size: .

CDR3 protein: CASSLGAVHTGELFF
J gene: TRBJ2-2
CDR3 length: 15
V gene: TRBV5-4
clone size: .